Listed below are T cell receptor beta chains from one sample, sequenced in a study of T cell responses to AZD1222 COVID-19 vaccine. Data came from immunoSEQ multiplex PCR; TCRdb stores just in-frame clones and leaves some out. Here the sample spans around 75,000 clones, around 89% being singletons. The sample in question was peripheral blood, obtained 28 days after the second dose of the MenACWY control vaccine. The receptors here all came from an adult who received the MenACWY meningococcal vaccine as a control. CDR3s include the opening cysteine and the closing phenylalanine or tryptophan. The D gene is left open where the match is weak. Some rows have no size entry. The others give once, few or many, or a class for an expanded clone.

v_call: TRBV6-1
d_call: .
clone_size: .
j_call: TRBJ1-1
cdr3_nt: TGTGCCAGCAGTGAATCCACTGAAGCTTTCTTT
cdr3_aa: CASSESTEAFF

v_call: TRBV6-5
d_call: .
clone_size: .
j_call: TRBJ1-1
cdr3_nt: TGTGCCAGCCGCCGAATTAACACTGAAGCTTTCTTT
cdr3_aa: CASRRINTEAFF

v_call: TRBV7-2
d_call: .
clone_size: .
j_call: TRBJ2-5
cdr3_nt: TGTGCCAGCAGCTTAGGAGGGGGGAGGGAGACCCAGTACTTC
cdr3_aa: CASSLGGGRETQYF

v_call: TRBV4-2
d_call: .
clone_size: .
j_call: TRBJ1-5
cdr3_nt: TGTGCCAGCAGCCAAGATTTTCGACAGTTCAATCAGCCCCAGCATTTT
cdr3_aa: CASSQDFRQFNQPQHF

v_call: TRBV19
d_call: .
clone_size: .
j_call: TRBJ1-2
cdr3_nt: TGTGCCAGTCAACAGGGAAAAGGCTATGGCTACACCTTC
cdr3_aa: CASQQGKGYGYTF

v_call: TRBV15
d_call: .
clone_size: once
j_call: TRBJ1-6
cdr3_nt: TGTGCCACCAGCAGAGGCTCAGGGGATGGTTCACCCCTCCACTTT
cdr3_aa: CATSRGSGDGSPLHF

v_call: TRBV10-2
d_call: .
clone_size: .
j_call: TRBJ1-6
cdr3_nt: TGCGCCAGCAGTGTCGGGAATTCACCCCTCCACTTT
cdr3_aa: CASSVGNSPLHF

v_call: TRBV4-2
d_call: TRBD1
clone_size: .
j_call: TRBJ1-4
cdr3_nt: TGTGCCAGCAGCCAACCGACAGGGGGGTCCACTAATGAAAAACTGTTTTTT
cdr3_aa: CASSQPTGGSTNEKLFF

v_call: TRBV11-2
d_call: .
clone_size: .
j_call: TRBJ2-7
cdr3_nt: TGTGCCAGCAGCCGGAGATACGAGCAGTACTTC
cdr3_aa: CASSRRYEQYF

v_call: TRBV7-8
d_call: .
clone_size: .
j_call: TRBJ1-4
cdr3_nt: TGTGCCAGCAAAACCCGGGGCTACACAACTAATGAAAAACTGTTTTTT
cdr3_aa: CASKTRGYTTNEKLFF

v_call: TRBV18
d_call: .
clone_size: .
j_call: TRBJ1-1
cdr3_nt: TGTGCCAGCTCACCATCGGGTCCAGCTTTCTTT
cdr3_aa: CASSPSGPAFF

v_call: TRBV7-2
d_call: .
clone_size: .
j_call: TRBJ1-4
cdr3_nt: TGTGCCAGCAGCTTAGCGGGAACTAATGAAAAACTGTTTTTT
cdr3_aa: CASSLAGTNEKLFF

v_call: TRBV6-5
d_call: .
clone_size: .
j_call: TRBJ1-1
cdr3_nt: TGTGCCAGCATTCGGGGGGTGGAGAGGACTGAAGCTTTCTTT
cdr3_aa: CASIRGVERTEAFF

v_call: TRBV12-5
d_call: .
clone_size: .
j_call: TRBJ1-5
cdr3_nt: TGTGCTAGTGGGTATAATCAGCCCCAGCATTTT
cdr3_aa: CASGYNQPQHF

v_call: TRBV7-2
d_call: .
clone_size: .
j_call: TRBJ1-5
cdr3_nt: TGTGCCAGCAGCTTAGCGACAGGTATCAATCAGCCCCAGCATTTT
cdr3_aa: CASSLATGINQPQHF

v_call: TRBV24-1
d_call: TRBD2
clone_size: .
j_call: TRBJ2-7
cdr3_nt: TGTGCCACCAGTGCGGGAGGGACTGACAAAGGGGAGCAGTACTTC
cdr3_aa: CATSAGGTDKGEQYF

v_call: TRBV7-9
d_call: .
clone_size: few
j_call: TRBJ1-1
cdr3_nt: TGTGCCAGCAGCTTAATCACTGAAGCTTTCTTT
cdr3_aa: CASSLITEAFF

v_call: TRBV28
d_call: .
clone_size: .
j_call: TRBJ1-3
cdr3_nt: TGTGCCAGCAGTCCCCGAAGGGGGGCATCTGGAAACACCATATATTTT
cdr3_aa: CASSPRRGASGNTIYF

v_call: TRBV7-2
d_call: .
clone_size: .
j_call: TRBJ2-5
cdr3_nt: TGTGCCAGCAGCTCCCGTTTGGGCTGGGAGACCCAGTACTTC
cdr3_aa: CASSSRLGWETQYF

v_call: TRBV5-1
d_call: .
clone_size: .
j_call: TRBJ2-3
cdr3_nt: TGCGCCAGCAGCTTGGAGGCCAAGAGCACAGATACGCAGTATTTT
cdr3_aa: CASSLEAKSTDTQYF

v_call: TRBV4-1
d_call: .
clone_size: .
j_call: TRBJ1-5
cdr3_nt: TGCGCCAGCAGCCAAGAGGGACTGGGTCAGCCCCAGCATTTT
cdr3_aa: CASSQEGLGQPQHF

v_call: TRBV18
d_call: .
clone_size: .
j_call: TRBJ2-1
cdr3_nt: TGTGCCAGCTCACCGAGCTTCGTTTCCGGAGGTGAGCAGTTCTTC
cdr3_aa: CASSPSFVSGGEQFF

v_call: TRBV12-3/TRBV12-4
d_call: .
clone_size: .
j_call: TRBJ1-6
cdr3_nt: TGTGCCAGCAGTTTAACCAATTCACCCCTCCACTTT
cdr3_aa: CASSLTNSPLHF

v_call: TRBV15
d_call: TRBD1
clone_size: .
j_call: TRBJ2-7
cdr3_nt: TGTGCCACCAGCAGAGGCGGACAGGGGGCTCGCGAGCAGTACTTC
cdr3_aa: CATSRGGQGAREQYF

v_call: TRBV30
d_call: .
clone_size: .
j_call: TRBJ2-1
cdr3_nt: TGTGCCTGGAGTGTATATTCCGGGAGTGGGGAGCAGTTCTTC
cdr3_aa: CAWSVYSGSGEQFF

v_call: TRBV6-2/TRBV6-3
d_call: .
clone_size: .
j_call: TRBJ1-2
cdr3_nt: TGTGCCAGCAGTTACTCACAGGGTGGCTACACCTTC
cdr3_aa: CASSYSQGGYTF

v_call: TRBV19
d_call: .
clone_size: once
j_call: TRBJ1-2
cdr3_nt: TGTGCCAGTAGTATGGGATTGGACTGGAACTATGGCTACACCTTC
cdr3_aa: CASSMGLDWNYGYTF

v_call: TRBV6-6
d_call: TRBD1
clone_size: once
j_call: TRBJ1-2
cdr3_nt: TGTGCCAGCAGTTACGACGACAGGGACGGCGGCTACACCTTC
cdr3_aa: CASSYDDRDGGYTF